Listed below are T cell receptor beta chains from one sample, sequenced in a study of cytomegalovirus exposure and HLA in healthy donors. Assay used: immunoSEQ multiplex PCR; TCRdb lists only in-frame clones, some missing. Of 100,000 to 150,000 clones in the sample, approximately 8.8% are singletons; the top ten hold 5% to 7%. Sequenced material: PBMCs. These receptors were collected from a man in his forties in good health and CMV-seronegative. The CDR3 runs from the conserved cysteine through the conserved F or W. Fields, in order: V gene, clone size, CDR3 length, J gene, D gene, CDR3 protein, CDR3 DNA. D genes are given only for firm matches. A clone size is listed for some rows: how often the clone was seen (once, few, many), or a class if it is expanded.

v_call: TRBV27
clone_size: NA
cdr3_length: 15
j_call: TRBJ2-3
d_call: TRBD2
cdr3_aa: CASSLWRGGTDTQYF
cdr3_nt: TGTGCCAGCAGTTTATGGCGGGGGGGCACAGATACGCAGTATTTT

v_call: TRBV13
clone_size: NA
cdr3_length: 15
j_call: TRBJ2-2
d_call: NA
cdr3_aa: CASSLGRGSTGELFF
cdr3_nt: TGTGCCAGCAGCTTAGGCCGGGGGAGCACCGGGGAGCTGTTTTTT

v_call: TRBV7-9
clone_size: few
cdr3_length: 16
j_call: TRBJ1-2
d_call: TRBD1
cdr3_aa: CASSLIGTGGDYGYTF
cdr3_nt: TGTGCCAGCAGCTTAATAGGGACAGGGGGCGACTATGGCTACACCTTC

v_call: TRBV7-3
clone_size: NA
cdr3_length: 15
j_call: TRBJ1-1
d_call: NA
cdr3_aa: CASSLKWSSNTEAFF
cdr3_nt: TGTGCCAGCAGCTTAAAATGGAGTAGCAACACTGAAGCTTTCTTT

v_call: TRBV19
clone_size: few
cdr3_length: 13
j_call: TRBJ1-2
d_call: NA
cdr3_aa: CASRSGGGYGYTF
cdr3_nt: TGTGCCAGTAGGAGTGGCGGAGGCTATGGCTACACCTTC

v_call: TRBV7-2
clone_size: NA
cdr3_length: 15
j_call: TRBJ2-1
d_call: TRBD1
cdr3_aa: CASSFRTGVINEQFF
cdr3_nt: TGTGCCAGCAGCTTCAGGACAGGGGTCATAAATGAGCAGTTCTTC

v_call: TRBV7-7
clone_size: few
cdr3_length: 14
j_call: TRBJ2-3
d_call: TRBD1
cdr3_aa: CASSLGTGADTQYF
cdr3_nt: TGTGCCAGCAGCTTAGGAACAGGGGCAGATACGCAGTATTTT

v_call: TRBV5-4
clone_size: few
cdr3_length: 14
j_call: TRBJ1-4
d_call: NA
cdr3_aa: CASSLKGIGEKLFF
cdr3_nt: TGTGCCAGCAGCTTGAAGGGGATAGGCGAAAAACTGTTTTTT

v_call: TRBV19
clone_size: few
cdr3_length: 14
j_call: TRBJ2-1
d_call: TRBD2
cdr3_aa: CASSSGGSYNEQFF
cdr3_nt: TGTGCCAGTAGTAGCGGGGGGTCCTACAATGAGCAGTTCTTC

v_call: TRBV4-1
clone_size: NA
cdr3_length: 17
j_call: TRBJ2-1
d_call: TRBD1
cdr3_aa: CASSQEVRNRGLNEQFF
cdr3_nt: TGCGCCAGCAGCCAAGAGGTTAGGAACAGGGGGCTCAATGAGCAGTTCTTC

v_call: TRBV28
clone_size: few
cdr3_length: 14
j_call: TRBJ2-7
d_call: NA
cdr3_aa: CASSFGGEAYEQYF
cdr3_nt: TGTGCCAGCAGTTTCGGCGGGGAGGCCTACGAGCAGTACTTC

v_call: TRBV5-5
clone_size: many
cdr3_length: 20
j_call: TRBJ1-5
d_call: NA
cdr3_aa: CASSLAGGSPAIGYNQPQHF
cdr3_nt: TGTGCCAGCAGCTTGGCCGGGGGAAGTCCCGCAATCGGGTACAATCAGCCCCAGCATTTT

v_call: TRBV10-3
clone_size: NA
cdr3_length: 18
j_call: TRBJ2-6
d_call: TRBD1
cdr3_aa: CAISESDRGIAGANVLTF
cdr3_nt: TGTGCCATCAGTGAGTCAGACAGGGGCATAGCTGGGGCCAACGTCCTGACTTTC

v_call: TRBV29-1
clone_size: few
cdr3_length: 14
j_call: TRBJ1-5
d_call: NA
cdr3_aa: CSVLEGDSNQPQHF
cdr3_nt: TGCAGCGTTCTCGAGGGAGATAGCAATCAGCCCCAGCATTTT

v_call: TRBV19
clone_size: NA
cdr3_length: 16
j_call: TRBJ2-3
d_call: TRBD2
cdr3_aa: CASSTGLAGGSDTQYF
cdr3_nt: TGTGCCAGTAGTACGGGACTAGCGGGGGGTTCAGATACGCAGTATTTT

v_call: TRBV27
clone_size: NA
cdr3_length: 15
j_call: TRBJ2-5
d_call: NA
cdr3_aa: CASSFQGGLQETQYF
cdr3_nt: TGTGCCAGCAGTTTCCAGGGGGGCCTCCAAGAGACCCAGTACTTC

v_call: TRBV4-2
clone_size: NA
cdr3_length: 14
j_call: TRBJ2-7
d_call: NA
cdr3_aa: CASSQGQRPYEQYF
cdr3_nt: TGTGCCAGCAGCCAGGGACAAAGACCCTACGAGCAGTACTTC

v_call: TRBV6-5
clone_size: few
cdr3_length: 16
j_call: TRBJ2-5
d_call: TRBD1
cdr3_aa: CASSYRGQGGQETQYF
cdr3_nt: TGTGCCAGCAGTTACCGTGGACAGGGGGGGCAAGAGACCCAGTACTTC

v_call: TRBV5-1
clone_size: few
cdr3_length: 15
j_call: TRBJ2-2
d_call: TRBD2
cdr3_aa: CASSITSASTGELFF
cdr3_nt: TGCGCCAGCAGCATTACTAGCGCGAGCACCGGGGAGCTGTTTTTT

v_call: TRBV11-3
clone_size: NA
cdr3_length: 14
j_call: TRBJ2-1
d_call: NA
cdr3_aa: CASSGGSSYNEQFF
cdr3_nt: TGTGCCAGCAGCGGGGGGAGCTCCTACAATGAGCAGTTCTTC

v_call: TRBV19
clone_size: few
cdr3_length: 13
j_call: TRBJ2-5
d_call: NA
cdr3_aa: CASRGADQETQYF
cdr3_nt: TGTGCCAGTAGGGGGGCAGACCAAGAGACCCAGTACTTC

v_call: TRBV5-4
clone_size: few
cdr3_length: 17
j_call: TRBJ2-5
d_call: TRBD2
cdr3_aa: CASFVGTSGGAPETQYF
cdr3_nt: TGTGCCAGCTTCGTTGGGACTAGCGGGGGGGCGCCAGAGACCCAGTACTTC

v_call: TRBV7-8
clone_size: NA
cdr3_length: 14
j_call: TRBJ1-6
d_call: NA
cdr3_aa: CASSLYGGTSPLHF
cdr3_nt: TGTGCCAGCAGCTTATACGGGGGAACTTCACCCCTCCACTTT

v_call: TRBV23-1
clone_size: NA
cdr3_length: 12
j_call: TRBJ1-6
d_call: NA
cdr3_aa: CARLIRVSPLHF
cdr3_nt: TGCGCCAGGCTCATCAGGGTGTCACCCCTCCACTTT